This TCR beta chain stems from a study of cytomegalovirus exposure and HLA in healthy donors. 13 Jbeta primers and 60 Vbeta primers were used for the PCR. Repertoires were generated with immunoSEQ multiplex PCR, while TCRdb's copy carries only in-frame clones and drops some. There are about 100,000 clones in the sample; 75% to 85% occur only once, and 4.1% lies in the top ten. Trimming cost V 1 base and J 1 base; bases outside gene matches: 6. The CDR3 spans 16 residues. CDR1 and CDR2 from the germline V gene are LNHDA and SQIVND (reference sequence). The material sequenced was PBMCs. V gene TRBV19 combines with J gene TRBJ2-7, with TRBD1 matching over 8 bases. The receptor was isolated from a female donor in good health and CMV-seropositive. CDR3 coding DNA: TGTGCCAGTAGTATAGGGACAGGGTTAGCTTCCTACGAGCAGTACTTC. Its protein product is CASSIGTGLASYEQYF.